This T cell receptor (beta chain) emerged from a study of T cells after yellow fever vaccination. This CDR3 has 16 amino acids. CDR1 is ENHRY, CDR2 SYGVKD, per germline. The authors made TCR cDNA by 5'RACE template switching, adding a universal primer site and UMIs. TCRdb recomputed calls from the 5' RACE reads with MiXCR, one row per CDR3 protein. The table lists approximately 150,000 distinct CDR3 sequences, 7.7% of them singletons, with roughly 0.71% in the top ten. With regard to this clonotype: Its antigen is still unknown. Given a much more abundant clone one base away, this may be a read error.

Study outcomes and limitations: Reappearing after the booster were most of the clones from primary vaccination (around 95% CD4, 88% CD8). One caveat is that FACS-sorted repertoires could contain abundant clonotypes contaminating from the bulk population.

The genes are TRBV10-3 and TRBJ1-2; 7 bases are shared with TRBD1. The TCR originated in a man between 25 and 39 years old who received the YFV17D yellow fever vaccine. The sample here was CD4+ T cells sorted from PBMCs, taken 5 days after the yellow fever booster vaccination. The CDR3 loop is CAVSSGQELPGYGYTF. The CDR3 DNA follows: TGTGCCGTCAGCTCTGGACAGGAACTGCCTGGGTATGGCTACACCTTC.